This TCR beta chain comes out of a study of T cells after posttransplantation cyclophosphamide. Study-level points and caveats: Skin or GI-infiltrating T cells shared few TRB sequences with blood. Donor-recipient repertoire similarity was low at 1-2 months, rising over year one.

The assay was immunoSEQ multiplex PCR, and TCRdb's table has in-frame clones only and misses some. This repertoire lists about 40,000 clones without singletons; around 4.5% sits in the top ten. Germline V gives CDR1 DFQATT, CDR2 SNEGSKA (reference sequence). The CDR3 runs 11 residues. V lost 5 bases, J lost 6 bases, and 10 bases lay in between. This clone was detected many times. What it binds is unknown. On the day of bone marrow donation, the related graft donor provided peripheral blood. This chain joins TRBV20-1 and TRBJ1-1, with TRBD1 as a possible D gene (6 bases). What was sequenced was PBMCs. The source is a woman aged 45-65 years in good health and a related stem cell transplant donor. The DNA for the CDR3 is TGCAGTGCTTACCGGACAGCTGAAGCTTTCTTT. It encodes CSAYRTAEAFF.